The 6 T cell receptor beta chains below come from one sample, sequenced in a study of cytomegalovirus exposure and HLA in healthy donors. PCR primers comprised 60 Vbeta and 13 Jbeta primers. Profiled with immunoSEQ multiplex PCR; TCRdb holds only in-frame clones, not every one. The sample has some 120,000 clones, around 78% seen once. The sample comprised PBMCs. These receptors all stem from a man in his forties or fifties in good health and CMV-seronegative.

J is TRBJ1-2 and V is TRBV18; 10 nucleotides agree with TRBD1. This CDR3 has 14 residues. The junction had 1 base not matched to a gene; V was cut back by 3 bases and J by 3 bases. Per germline, CDR1 KGHSH and CDR2 LQKENI. The CDR3 loop is CASSPTGGDYGYTF. CDR3 in DNA: TGTGCCAGCTCACCGACAGGGGGCGACTATGGCTACACCTTC.

CDR3 amino acids: CASSPTSGGTYEQYF. Written as DNA, the CDR3 is TGTGCCAGCAGCCCAACTAGCGGGGGTACCTACGAGCAGTACTTC. This chain uses TRBV7-2 with TRBJ2-7, with 11 bases aligning to TRBD2. Germline trimming cut 5 bases from V and 2 bases from J; bases unmatched to any gene: 5. The CDR3 consists of 15 residues. Germline V gene data show CDR1 as SGHTA and CDR2 as FQGNSA.

In this sample, this clone turned up a few times. The chain is built from TRBV6-5 and TRBJ1-6; D is ambiguous. The CDR3 has 14 residues. In germline, CDR1 is MNHEY, CDR2 SVGAGI. The V gene lost 4 bases and the J gene lost 10 bases, with 14 bases spanning the gap. The CDR3 loop is CASSSATERSPLHF. CDR3 nucleotide sequence: TGTGCCAGCAGTTCCGCGACCGAGAGGTCACCCCTCCACTTT.

This sequence joins TRBV7-2 and TRBJ2-4, with D uncertain. The germline V gene encodes CDR1 SGHTA and CDR2 FQGNSA. CDR3 length equals 15 residues. V lost 1 base and J 0 bases, leaving 7 bases between the germline ends. CDR3 protein: CASSLGGLAKNIQYF. CDR3 sequence (DNA): TGTGCCAGCAGCTTAGGAGGCCTAGCCAAAAACATTCAGTACTTC.

This clone has a handful of counts. This sequence joins TRBV2 and TRBJ2-6; D is uncertain. CDR1 is SNHLY and CDR2 is FYNNEI in the germline V gene. The CDR3 length is 14 residues. The V end lost 8 bases, the J end lost 0 bases, and 8 bases lay between the germline ends. Here the CDR3 DNA reads TGTGCCAGCGTAGCCCCCTCTGGGGCCAACGTCCTGACTTTC. This codes for CASVAPSGANVLTF.

The J gene is TRBJ2-7, the V gene TRBV5-4; TRBD1 aligns across 9 bases. The CDR3 consists of 13 residues. From germline, CDR1 is SGHNT and CDR2 YYREEE (reference sequence). V trimming: 4 bases; J trimming: 7 bases; junction bases outside the gene matches: 6. CDR3 nucleotide sequence: TGTGCCAGCAGCATACAGGGGGCAGAAGAGCAGTACTTC. Translating gives CASSIQGAEEQYF.